A selection of T cell receptor beta chains follows, all from one sample in a study of multiple sclerosis patients with progressive multifocal leukoencephalopathy. TCRdb's copy holds only in-frame clones and misses some; the assay was immunoSEQ multiplex PCR. The sample includes about 30,000 clones, about 90% of them seen just once. Specimen: PBMCs, collected from a patient treated with natalizumab. All receptors come from a human donor with progressive multifocal leukoencephalopathy. Each CDR3 is given with its conserved first and last residue. The D gene is left open where the match is weak. The size field is filled for only some rows; it gives once, few, many or a size class.

j_gene	abundance	v_gene	d_gene	len	CDR3aa	CDR3nt
TRBJ1-5	-	TRBV2	-	14	CASSDIDSNQPQHF	TGTGCCAGCAGTGACATTGATAGCAATCAGCCCCAGCATTTT
TRBJ2-7	-	TRBV28	-	11	CASKWNSEQYF	TGTGCCAGCAAGTGGAATTCCGAGCAGTACTTC
TRBJ2-7	-	TRBV6-5	TRBD2	16	CASSYSSGRTIYEQYF	TGTGCCAGCAGTTACTCGAGCGGGAGGACAATCTACGAGCAGTACTTC
TRBJ2-5	-	TRBV19	TRBD2	15	CASSSGLGGQETQYF	TGTGCCAGTAGCTCGGGACTAGGGGGGCAAGAGACCCAGTACTTC
TRBJ2-4	-	TRBV6-5	-	15	CASSKSGVAKNIQYF	TGTGCCAGCAGTAAATCAGGGGTAGCCAAAAACATTCAGTACTTC
TRBJ2-5	-	TRBV7-2	TRBD2	17	CASSSLLHSGGWETQYF	TGTGCCAGCAGCTCCCTTCTCCATAGCGGGGGATGGGAGACCCAGTACTTC
TRBJ2-7	-	TRBV10-3	TRBD1	14	CAISPGTGGVEQYF	TGTGCCATCAGTCCCGGGACAGGGGGGGTCGAGCAGTACTTC
TRBJ1-1	-	TRBV11-2	-	15	CASSPRSNLNTEAFF	TGTGCCAGCTCACCCCGGAGCAATTTGAACACTGAAGCTTTCTTT
TRBJ1-3	-	TRBV7-9	TRBD1	15	CASSTGQSSGNTIYF	TGTGCCAGCAGCACGGGACAGTCGTCTGGAAACACCATATATTTT
TRBJ1-6	-	TRBV7-3	-	15	CASSLGGAATAPLHF	TGTGCCAGCAGCTTAGGTGGGGCAGCCACCGCACCCCTCCACTTT
TRBJ2-1	-	TRBV5-1	TRBD2	17	CASSYTGLAGIYNEQFF	TGCGCCAGCAGCTATACTGGACTAGCGGGTATCTACAATGAGCAGTTCTTC
TRBJ1-5	-	TRBV15	-	15	CATSGWTPSNQPQHF	TGTGCCACCAGCGGATGGACACCCAGCAATCAGCCCCAGCATTTT
TRBJ2-5	-	TRBV4-1	TRBD2	16	CASSQVAGGPGETQYF	TGCGCCAGCAGCCAGGTAGCGGGAGGGCCGGGGGAGACCCAGTACTTC
TRBJ1-1	-	TRBV6-5	-	13	CASHADSNTEAFF	TGTGCCAGCCATGCCGACTCGAACACTGAAGCTTTCTTT
TRBJ1-1	-	TRBV7-2	-	14	CASTPRGRGTEAFF	TGTGCCAGCACCCCAAGAGGGCGAGGGACTGAAGCTTTCTTT
TRBJ2-5	-	TRBV14	TRBD1	13	CASLTGTGVEQYF	TGTGCCAGCTTAACCGGGACAGGGGTTGAGCAGTACTTC
TRBJ2-7	-	TRBV7-2	TRBD2	13	CASRAGGTYEQYF	TGTGCCAGCAGAGCGGGGGGAACGTACGAGCAGTACTTC
TRBJ1-2	-	TRBV18	-	13	CASSLGTADGYTF	TGTGCCAGCTCACTCGGGACGGCTGATGGCTACACCTTC
TRBJ2-7	-	TRBV18	-	17	CASSPTVGGRGLYEQYF	TGTGCCAGCTCACCAACAGTCGGCGGAAGAGGCCTCTACGAGCAGTACTTC
TRBJ2-5	once	TRBV15	-	14	CATSRRDGQETQYF	TGTGCCACCAGCAGACGTGACGGCCAAGAGACCCAGTACTTC
TRBJ1-2	-	TRBV6-4	-	13	CASSLGANYGYTF	TGTGCCAGCAGCCTCGGGGCTAACTATGGCTACACCTTC
TRBJ2-1	-	TRBV7-9	TRBD2	15	CASSHRGLDYNEQFF	TGTGCCAGCAGCCATAGGGGACTAGATTACAATGAGCAGTTCTTC
TRBJ2-3	-	TRBV19	-	14	CASTRDPSRSAQYF	TGTGCCAGTACCCGGGACCCTTCTAGAAGTGCGCAGTATTTT
TRBJ1-2	-	TRBV29-1	-	12	CSGRTEEYGYTF	TGCAGCGGTAGGACAGAGGAGTATGGCTACACCTTC
TRBJ2-1	-	TRBV30	-	11	CAWKEDNEQFF	TGTGCCTGGAAGGAGGACAATGAGCAGTTCTTC
TRBJ1-1	once	TRBV30	-	12	CAWSVPHGVAFF	TGTGCCTGGAGTGTTCCCCACGGGGTTGCTTTCTTT
TRBJ2-7	once	TRBV11-2	-	14	CASSLEGISYEQYF	TGTGCCAGCAGCTTAGAAGGGATCTCCTACGAGCAGTACTTC
TRBJ1-5	-	TRBV28	-	17	CASSSRPGRPVDQPQHF	TGTGCCAGCAGTTCCCGCCCGGGCCGACCCGTCGATCAGCCCCAGCATTTT
TRBJ2-7	-	TRBV10-3	TRBD1	13	CAISPGTGYEQYF	TGTGCCATCAGCCCCGGGACAGGCTACGAGCAGTACTTC
TRBJ2-1	-	TRBV4-1	TRBD2	15	CASREQTSGSNEQFF	TGCGCCAGCAGGGAACAGACTAGCGGGTCGAATGAGCAGTTCTTC
TRBJ2-6	once	TRBV27	TRBD1	20	CASSSPRGWTGGSGANVLTF	TGTGCCAGCAGTTCCCCCCGAGGTTGGACAGGAGGCTCTGGGGCCAACGTCCTGACTTTC
TRBJ1-1	-	TRBV27	-	15	CASSPGTGMNTEAFF	TGTGCCAGCAGTCCAGGGACGGGAATGAACACTGAAGCTTTCTTT